Listed below are T cell receptor beta chains from one sample, sequenced in a study of blood T cell repertoires in COVID-19. TCRdb's table, derived via immunoSEQ multiplex PCR, lists solely in-frame clones and lacks some. Of under 300,000 clones in the sample, more than 70% were seen once. The sequencing input was peripheral blood. These receptors originate from a man older than 75 with acute or convalescent COVID-19. The CDR3 runs from the conserved cysteine through the conserved F or W. D genes are given only for firm matches. Not all rows give a size; the values are once, few, many and, for expanded clones, a class.

V	size	J	length	D	DNA	CDR3
TRBV11-2	.	TRBJ1-2	13	TRBD1	TGTGCCAGCAGCCGGACAGGGGACAGCGGCTACACCTTC	CASSRTGDSGYTF
TRBV3-1/TRBV3-2	.	TRBJ2-1	14	TRBD1	TGTGCCAGCAGTGGTATTACAGGGGGCACTGAGCAGTTCTTC	CASSGITGGTEQFF
TRBV4-1	.	TRBJ2-5	18	TRBD2	TGCGCCAGCAGCCAAGTTGAAGGTGTCGCGGGGGATCAAGAGACCCAGTACTTC	CASSQVEGVAGDQETQYF
TRBV19	.	TRBJ2-2	14	.	TGTGCCAGTAGTCCGCGACAGGTTACCGGGGAGCTGTTTTTT	CASSPRQVTGELFF
TRBV11-2	few	TRBJ2-5	17	TRBD2	TGTGCCAGCAGCTTCGTCGGGACTAGCGGGGGGGTTGAGACCCAGTACTTC	CASSFVGTSGGVETQYF
TRBV5-1	.	TRBJ2-1	15	TRBD1	TGCGCCAGCAGCTTGGAAGGGACAGAATACAATGAGCAGTTCTTC	CASSLEGTEYNEQFF
TRBV25-1	.	TRBJ2-7	15	.	TGTGCCAGCAGGGTCTCGGGTTTTCCCCACCACGAGCAGTACTTC	CASRVSGFPHHEQYF
TRBV6-5	.	TRBJ1-5	14	TRBD1	TGTGCCAGCAGTTTAACAGGGGGCACTCAGCCCCAGCATTTT	CASSLTGGTQPQHF
TRBV7-9	.	TRBJ2-3	13	.	TGTGCCAGCAGCTTACAGGTTAGAGATACGCAGTATTTT	CASSLQVRDTQYF
TRBV27	.	TRBJ1-4	16	.	TGTGCCAGCAGTTCGTCGGACAGTCCAACTAATGAAAAACTGTTTTTT	CASSSSDSPTNEKLFF
TRBV27	.	TRBJ1-3	16	.	TGTGCCAGCAGTTTAACTCCCGGGGTGGCGGGAAACACCATATATTTT	CASSLTPGVAGNTIYF
TRBV6-4	.	TRBJ2-1	9	.	TGTGCCAGCAGCGATAGCGCGCTCTTC	CASSDSALF
TRBV19	once	TRBJ2-7	14	.	TGTGCCAGTAGTATCTTCAGGGGCTCCTACGAGCAGTACTTC	CASSIFRGSYEQYF
TRBV24-1	few	TRBJ2-1	15	.	TGTGCCACCAGGCTCGGGCGGGAATCTTACAATGAGCAGTTCTTC	CATRLGRESYNEQFF
TRBV15	few	TRBJ2-3	14	.	TGTGCCACCAGCATCACAGGCAACACAGATACGCAGTATTTT	CATSITGNTDTQYF
TRBV11-2	.	TRBJ2-1	13	.	TGTGCCAGCAGCTTTCTACAGGGTCTTTTTCCGTTCTTC	CASSFLQGLFPFF
TRBV5-4	once	TRBJ1-1	12	.	TGTGCCAGCAGCTTTGGGGGCCTCGGGGCTTTCTTT	CASSFGGLGAFF
TRBV3-1/TRBV3-2	.	TRBJ1-2	15	.	TGTGCCAGCAGCCAAGATCGGGGTGCAAACTATGGCTACACCTTC	CASSQDRGANYGYTF
TRBV5-4	.	TRBJ2-3	14	.	TGTGCCAGCAGCCCCGAACCGGGAACAGATACGCAGTATTTT	CASSPEPGTDTQYF
TRBV13	once	TRBJ2-1	17	TRBD1	TGTGCCAGCAGCTCCCGACTGCGGACAGGGAATGTCAATGAGCAGTTCTTC	CASSSRLRTGNVNEQFF
TRBV7-3	.	TRBJ1-2	15	.	TGTGCCAGCAGCTCTTCAGGTACAGGGACGACTGGCTACACCTTC	CASSSSGTGTTGYTF
TRBV5-1	.	TRBJ2-7	15	TRBD1	TGCGCCAGCAGCTTGGTCGGGACAGGGGCCAGCGAGCAGTACTTC	CASSLVGTGASEQYF
TRBV11-1	few	TRBJ2-1	13	.	TGTGCCAGCAGCCCGCCGGGGTCCGATGAGCAGTTCTTC	CASSPPGSDEQFF
TRBV28	.	TRBJ2-7	14	TRBD1	TGTGCCAGTATGGGGGGGACAGGGGTGGACGAGCAGTACTTC	CASMGGTGVDEQYF
TRBV11-2	.	TRBJ1-4	15	.	TGTGCCAGCAGCTTTCAGATAGACAGACCAAGAAAACTGTTTTTT	CASSFQIDRPRKLFF
TRBV7-2	.	TRBJ2-2	15	TRBD1	TGTGCCAGCAGCGCCCGGGACAGTCCTACCGGGGAGCTGTTTTTT	CASSARDSPTGELFF
TRBV19	.	TRBJ1-2	13	.	TGTGCCAGTAGGAACAGTACCTACTATGGCTACACCTTC	CASRNSTYYGYTF
TRBV5-1	.	TRBJ1-6	15	.	TGCGCCAGCAGCTTTGACCCCGGAGGCAATTCACCCCTCCACTTT	CASSFDPGGNSPLHF
TRBV5-1	.	TRBJ2-5	16	.	TGCGCCAGCAGCTTGGCCGTGGGGGACATCAGAGAGACCCAGTACTTC	CASSLAVGDIRETQYF